This T cell receptor (beta chain) stems from a study of shared clonotypes between healthy human individuals. As to this clone: Antigen: not known.

Researchers divided each subset's genomic DNA evenly across several immunoSEQ plates. TCRdb keeps only in-frame clones here, not all; method: immunoSEQ multiplex PCR. The table includes over 700,000 clones, 72% detected once. The study drew all its donors from Caucasian adults living in Nashville, Tennessee. The CDR3 is 15 residues long. Germline trimming cut 4 bases from V and 8 bases from J; bases unmatched to any gene: 10. Germline V gives CDR1 KGHSH, CDR2 LQKENI. Study findings and constraints: Among the subsets, naive ones generally showed larger estimated richness than memory ones.

This clonotype originated in a woman aged 25 to 39 in good health. The V and J genes are TRBV18 and TRBJ2-1; TRBD2 matches 8 bases. Sequencing used memory CD4+ T cells sorted from blood. Documented subset: CD45RA-negative fraction. Here the CDR3 reads CASSQPAGGWDEQFF. The CDR3 nucleotides read TGTGCCAGCTCACAGCCCGCGGGGGGCTGGGATGAGCAGTTCTTC. The variable domain in full, with the rest retrieved from reference TRBV18 and TRBJ2-1, is NAGVMQNPRHLVRRRGQEARLRCSPMKGHSHVYWYRQLPEEGLKFMVYLQKENIIDESGMPKERFSAEFPKEGPSILRIQQVVRGDSAAYFCASSQPAGGWDEQFFGPGTRLTVL.